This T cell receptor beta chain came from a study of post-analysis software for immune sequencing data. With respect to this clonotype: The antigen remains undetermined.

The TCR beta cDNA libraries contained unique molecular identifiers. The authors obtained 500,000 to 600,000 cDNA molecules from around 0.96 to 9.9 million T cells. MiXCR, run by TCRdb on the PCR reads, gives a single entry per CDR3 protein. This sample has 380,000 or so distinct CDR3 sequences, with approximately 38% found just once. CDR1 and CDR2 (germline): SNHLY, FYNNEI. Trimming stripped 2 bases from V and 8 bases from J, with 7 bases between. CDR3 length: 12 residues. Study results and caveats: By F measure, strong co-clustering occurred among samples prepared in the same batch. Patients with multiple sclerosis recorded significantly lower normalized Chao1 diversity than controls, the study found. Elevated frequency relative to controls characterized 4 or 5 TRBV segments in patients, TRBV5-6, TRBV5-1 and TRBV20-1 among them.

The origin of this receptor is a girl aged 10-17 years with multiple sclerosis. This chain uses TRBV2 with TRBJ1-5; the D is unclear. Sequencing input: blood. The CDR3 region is CASSESVEPQHF. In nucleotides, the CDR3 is TGTGCCAGCAGTGAATCGGTCGAGCCCCAGCATTTT.